These 32 T cell receptor beta chains came from one sample sequenced in a study of blood T cells in healthy people across ages. A sample-barcoded 5' primer and a J-beta primer mix were used in a second PCR of roughly 7 to 11 cycles. TCRdb independently ran MiXCR on the 5' RACE reads; one entry per CDR3 protein. The sample holds some 700,000 distinct CDR3 sequences, roughly 41% seen once. Sequencing input: blood. The receptors were gathered from a woman aged 55-69 years in good health.

This clonotype was seen a few times. The chain couples TRBV5-1 to TRBJ2-3; D not certain. V was cut by 4 bases and J by 3 bases, with 15 bases left in between. From germline, CDR1 is SGHRS and CDR2 YFSETQ. The CDR3 is made up of 15 amino acids. CDR3 sequence reads: CASSATGRLTDTQYF. CDR3 nucleotide sequence: TGCGCCAGCAGCGCGACCGGACGGCTAACAGATACGCAGTATTTT.

The V and J genes are TRBV28 and TRBJ2-3; 8 bases are a match to TRBD1. J lost 8 bases, V lost 5 bases, and 15 bases had no gene match. CDR3 length: 16 residues. Per germline, CDR1 MDHEN and CDR2 SYDVKM. The CDR3 nucleotides are TGTGCCAGCAGTACCCTCCAGACAGGGGCCCAGGGTACGCAGTATTTT. Residues: CASSTLQTGAQGTQYF.

The J gene is TRBJ2-5, the V gene TRBV13; the D gene is possibly TRBD2 (6 bases). V lost 5 bases and J 11 bases, leaving 21 bases between the germline ends. The CDR3 extends over 14 amino acids. CDR1 and CDR2 from the germline V gene are PRHDT and FYEKMQ (reference sequence). The CDR3 loop is CASSNSGAYNEQYF. The CDR3, as DNA: TGTGCCAGCAGCAATAGCGGCGCCTACAATGAGCAGTACTTC. Full variable domain (missing parts from reference TRBV13 and TRBJ2-5): AAGVIQSPRHLIKEKRETATLKCYPIPRHDTVYWYQQGPGQDPQFLISFYEKMQSDKGSIPDRFSAQQFSDYHSELNMSSLELGDSALYFCASSNSGAYNEQYFGPGTRLLVL.

The J gene is TRBJ2-1, the V gene TRBV14; 11 bases agree with TRBD2. The CDR3 runs 17 residues. From germline, CDR1 is SGHDN and CDR2 FVKESK. The V and J ends lost 4 bases and 7 bases, in that order; junction bases with no gene match: 12. The CDR3 loop reads CASSRIKASGRLNEQFF. CDR3 sequence (DNA): TGTGCCAGCAGCCGGATAAAGGCTAGCGGGAGGTTGAATGAGCAGTTCTTC.

This clonotype turned up a few times. The gene calls are TRBV12-5 and TRBJ2-3; TRBD1 agrees at 9 bases. V shed 5 bases and J 2 bases; nucleotides not matched to a gene: 5. Germline-derived CDR1 and CDR2 are LGHNT and FRNRAP. This CDR3 region has 15 residues. The CDR3 loop reads CASGPRDRVTDTQYF. The CDR3 DNA follows: TGTGCTAGTGGTCCTCGGGACAGGGTCACAGATACGCAGTATTTT.

Only a few counts were recorded for this clonotype. The chain employs TRBV6-4 and TRBJ2-2; D is ambiguous. V was shortened by 0 bases and J by 3 bases, with 5 bases between the two germline ends. Germline CDR1 is MRHNA and CDR2 is SNTAGT. There are 14 residues in the CDR3. In nucleotides, the CDR3 is TGTGCCAGCAGTGACTCCGTCTACACCGGGGAGCTGTTTTTT. Its protein is CASSDSVYTGELFF.

This clonotype was seen repeatedly, ten times or more. The CDR3 spells CASSFSGGGDEQFF. CDR3 DNA: TGTGCCAGCAGCTTTAGCGGGGGGGGAGATGAGCAGTTCTTC. This chain connects TRBV7-2 to TRBJ2-1; 11 nucleotides agree with TRBD2. V shed 3 bases and J 8 bases; nucleotides not matched to a gene: 3. CDR1 and CDR2 (germline): SGHTA, FQGNSA. The CDR3 totals 14 residues.

This clonotype has at least ten counts. The chain employs TRBV9 and TRBJ2-7, with D possibly being TRBD1 (5 bases). Germline V lookup: CDR1 SGDLS, CDR2 YYNGEE. CDR3 length: 13 amino acids. Trimming shortened V by 3 bases and J by 2 bases, and 9 bases separated the two germline ends. The CDR3 DNA sequence: TGTGCCAGCAGCGGGCAGGGCGCCTACGAGCAGTACTTC. This codes for CASSGQGAYEQYF.

The chain carries TRBV25-1 and TRBJ1-6; D remains ambiguous. This CDR3 has 17 amino acids. Germline CDR1 MGHDK, CDR2 SYGVNS. Trimming pared 2 bases from V and 9 bases from J, leaving 20 bases between. The CDR3 nucleotides are TGTGCCAGCAGTGAAACCGCGATCCGGGCTCGGACTTCACCCCTCCACTTT. It translates to CASSETAIRARTSPLHF.

DNA of the CDR3: TGTGCCAGCAGTGACGGGCCAGATAGCACAGATACGCAGTATTTT. This sequence encodes CASSDGPDSTDTQYF. The rearrangement uses TRBV6-1 and TRBJ2-3; D remains unclear. Germline CDR1 and CDR2: MNHNS and SASEGT. This CDR3 spans 15 amino acids. The germline V and J ends were trimmed by 3 bases and 0 bases, with 10 bases remaining between them.

Concerning this clonotype itself: This may arise from a read error, as a much more abundant clone is one base away. The V gene is TRBV20-1, the J gene TRBJ2-3, with 11 bases matching TRBD2. Germline V lookup: CDR1 DFQATT, CDR2 SNEGSKA (reference sequence). The CDR3 extends over 14 amino acids. The CDR3 DNA sequence: TGCAGTGCCCCGACTAGCGGGAACACAGGTACGCAGTATTTT. Its translation is CSAPTSGNTGTQYF.

This clonotype has only a few counts. The chain recombines TRBV7-9 with TRBJ1-1; D unclear. This CDR3 spans 16 amino acids. The germline CDR1 and CDR2 sequences are SEHNR and FQNEAQ (reference sequence). Trimming cost V 1 base and J 1 base, with 13 bases left between them. DNA of the CDR3: TGTGCCAGCAGCTTAGGGCACTCCGATACGAACACTGAAGCTTTCTTT. This gives the protein CASSLGHSDTNTEAFF.

This clonotype turned up a few times. The V call is TRBV12-3 or TRBV12-4, the J call TRBJ1-5, with TRBD1 as a possible D gene (6 bases). V was shortened by 5 bases and J by 0 bases, with 11 bases between the two germline ends. The CDR3 covers 15 residues. The CDR3 coding sequence is TGTGCCAGCAGTCCTGGGGGGCCTAGCAATCAGCCCCAGCATTTT. Residues: CASSPGGPSNQPQHF.

This clonotype came up many times. V gene TRBV5-1 combines with J gene TRBJ2-1, with TRBD2 matching 11 bases. The trim removed 6 bases at V and 4 bases at J, leaving 6 bases unmatched. This CDR3 is 15 amino acids long. The germline V gene encodes CDR1 SGHRS and CDR2 YFSETQ. CDR3 protein: CASTYSGGEYNEQFF. Written as DNA, the CDR3 is TGCGCCAGCACCTATAGCGGGGGGGAGTACAATGAGCAGTTCTTC. The full variable domain, completed using reference TRBV5-1 and TRBJ2-1, is KAGVTQTPRYLIKTRGQQVTLSCSPISGHRSVSWYQQTPGQGLQFLFEYFSETQRNKGNFPGRFSGRQFSNSRSEMNVSTLELGDSALYLCASTYSGGEYNEQFFGPGTRLTVL.

This sequence joins TRBV25-1 and TRBJ2-1, with TRBD1 identical over 9 bases. CDR1 is MGHDK and CDR2 is SYGVNS in the germline V gene. The CDR3 covers 13 residues. V was pared by 6 bases and J by 9 bases, with 6 bases of the junction left unmatched. The CDR3 region is CASRPGQGGEQFF. DNA of the CDR3: TGTGCCAGCAGGCCGGGACAGGGAGGTGAGCAGTTCTTC.

This chain uses TRBV28 with TRBJ2-4, with 11 positions matching TRBD1. This CDR3 region has 15 residues. Germline CDR1 MDHEN, CDR2 SYDVKM. V trimming: 3 bases; J trimming: 8 bases; junction bases outside the gene matches: 6. The CDR3 loop is CASSLGGQGGDIQYF. The CDR3 DNA reads TGTGCCAGCAGTTTGGGGGGACAGGGGGGGGACATTCAGTACTTC.

This clonotype showed up just a few times. The rearrangement uses TRBV5-1 and TRBJ1-2; D unresolved. The CDR3 spans 14 residues. CDR1 and CDR2 from the germline V gene are SGHRS and YFSETQ. Trimming pared 5 bases from V and 0 bases from J, leaving 11 bases between. This CDR3 is CASSLAGANYGYTF. The CDR3 nucleotides are TGCGCCAGCAGTCTCGCAGGAGCTAACTATGGCTACACCTTC.

The rearrangement links TRBV27 to TRBJ1-1; maybe TRBD1 (5 bases). Germline V gives CDR1 MNHEY, CDR2 SMNVEV (reference sequence). This CDR3 is 15 amino acids long. V was pared by 5 bases and J by 3 bases, with 16 bases between. CDR3 DNA: TGTGCCAGCAGTCCGGAGCAGGCCAGGGACACTGAAGCTTTCTTT. Its protein product is CASSPEQARDTEAFF.

This clonotype was counted once. The junction and the germline gene differ at one end; a read error may be behind it. The chain combines TRBV7-8 with TRBJ2-1; tentatively, D is TRBD2 (5 bases). CDR1 is SGHVS and CDR2 is FQNEAQ in the germline V gene. This CDR3 is 13 amino acids long. CDR3 sequence reads: CASSPGIYSEQFF. The CDR3 DNA follows: TGTGCCAGCAGCCCGGGAATATACAGTGAGCAGTTCTTC.

The chain combines TRBV3-1 with TRBJ2-7, with 8 bases identical to TRBD1. Per the germline V gene, CDR1 is LGHDT and CDR2 is YNNKEL (reference sequence). This CDR3 has 14 amino acids. V gave up 2 bases and J gave up 5 bases; unmatched junction bases: 5. The DNA of the CDR3 is TGTGCCAGCAGCCAACCCGACAGGGGTCACGAGCAGTACTTC. The encoded protein is CASSQPDRGHEQYF.

This clonotype was observed a few times. The rearrangement uses TRBV20-1 and TRBJ2-3; D is unresolved. This CDR3 spans 12 amino acids. The V and J ends lost 3 bases and 4 bases respectively, with 8 bases between them. The germline V gene has CDR1 DFQATT and CDR2 SNEGSKA (reference sequence). CDR3 sequence reads: CSARDRADTQYF. CDR3 nucleotide sequence: TGCAGTGCTAGGGATAGGGCAGATACGCAGTATTTT.

Details on this clonotype: A much larger clonotype is one base distant, so this may be a read error. This chain uses TRBV7-6 with TRBJ2-4, with TRBD2 identical over 8 bases. The DNA matches TRBJ2-7 better at its end, which makes the J call doubtful. Germline CDR1 reads SGHVS; CDR2 reads FNYEAQ. The CDR3 covers 15 residues. CDR3 residues: CASSLSGSGSYEQYF. CDR3 DNA sequence: TGTGCCAGCAGCTTAAGCGGGAGCGGATCCTACGAGCAGTACTTC.

The chain recombines TRBV9 with TRBJ2-3; D is unresolved. Looked up from germline, CDR1 is SGDLS and CDR2 is YYNGEE. The V end was cut by 4 bases, the J end by 4 bases, with 19 bases between. The CDR3 length is 16 residues. CDR3 loop: CASSPRVLGSADTQYF. CDR3 bases: TGTGCCAGCAGCCCCCGAGTCTTAGGGTCGGCAGATACGCAGTATTTT.

This clonotype has more than one count but fewer than ten. This chain links TRBV28 with TRBJ2-3, with D possibly TRBD1 on 6 matching bases. Per the germline V gene, CDR1 is MDHEN and CDR2 is SYDVKM. The length of the CDR3 is 14 residues. V lost 3 bases to trimming and J lost 1 base, with 8 bases between them. The CDR3 here is CASSLNRGTDTQYF. CDR3 nucleotides: TGTGCCAGCAGTTTGAACAGGGGCACAGATACGCAGTATTTT.

This clonotype came up a few times. For the CDR3, the DNA is TGTGCCAGCAGTTTAGGGGACAGGGCCGGGGAGCAGTACTTC. Its translation is CASSLGDRAGEQYF. The chain recombines TRBV28 with TRBJ2-7; 9 bases fit TRBD1. Germline V CDR1 and CDR2: MDHEN, SYDVKM. There are 14 residues in the CDR3. The V segment lost 2 bases and the J segment 7 bases; nucleotides outside the gene matches: 6.

V is TRBV5-6 and J is TRBJ2-4; TRBD1 or TRBD2 may be the D gene (5 bases each). The CDR3 totals 15 residues. Per germline, CDR1 SGHDT and CDR2 YYEEEE. V lost 4 bases and J lost 1, with 12 bases in between. DNA of the CDR3: TGTGCCAGCAGCCGTCTGGGGGAGGCCAAAAACATTCAGTACTTC. Amino acid sequence: CASSRLGEAKNIQYF. The whole variable domain, remainder taken from reference TRBV5-6 and TRBJ2-4, is DAGVTQSPTHLIKTRGQQVTLRCSPKSGHDTVSWYQQALGQGPQFIFQYYEEEERQRGNFPDRFSGHQFPNYSSELNVNALLLGDSALYLCASSRLGEAKNIQYFGAGTRLSVL.

Regarding this clonotype: Just one base apart from a much larger clone, this may be a read error. The gene calls are TRBV25-1 and TRBJ2-1; D is unclear. Germline CDR1 is MGHDK and CDR2 is SYGVNS. This CDR3 is 14 amino acids long. The CDR3 protein is CVSSRSNGYNEQFF. The CDR3 DNA is TGTGTCAGCAGTCGATCAAATGGGTACAATGAGCAGTTCTTC.

In its sample, this clonotype was seen a few times. This rearrangement joins TRBV10-3 to TRBJ2-7; D is possibly TRBD1 (6 bases). V was trimmed by 5 bases and J by 0 bases, leaving 11 bases between them. Germline assignment: CDR1 ENHRY and CDR2 SYGVKD. The CDR3 totals 14 residues. CDR3 region: CAISLQGSSYEQYF. The DNA for the CDR3 is TGTGCCATCAGTTTACAGGGAAGCTCCTACGAGCAGTACTTC.

V gene TRBV7-8 combines with J gene TRBJ1-4; D gene unclear. Germline loops: CDR1 SGHVS, CDR2 FQNEAQ. The CDR3 runs 15 residues. V was cut by 2 bases and J by 2 bases, with 9 bases left in between. The CDR3 spells CASSLTLQTNEKLFF. CDR3 sequence (DNA): TGTGCCAGCAGCTTAACCTTACAGACTAATGAAAAACTGTTTTTT.

This clonotype was counted only a few times. The chain has TRBV12-3 or TRBV12-4 and TRBJ2-1; D possibly corresponds to TRBD1 (5 bases). The V and J ends lost 1 base and 2 bases respectively, with 12 bases between them. This CDR3 has 16 residues. CDR3 amino acids: CASSLGLVGPYNEQFF. CDR3 DNA sequence: TGTGCCAGCAGTTTAGGTCTTGTGGGGCCCTACAATGAGCAGTTCTTC.

In regard to this clonotype: A single base separates this from a much larger clone, so it may be a read error. This chain uses TRBV7-2 with TRBJ2-7; TRBD2 matches 7 bases. Losses at the gene ends were 5 bases for V and 1 base for J; bases not matched to a gene: 8. The CDR3 extends over 15 amino acids. Germline loops: CDR1 SGHTA, CDR2 FQGNSA. The CDR3 DNA is TGTGCCAGCAGCCGTAGCGGGCCGAGATCCTACGAGCAGTACTTC. Translated: CASSRSGPRSYEQYF.

Only a few counts were recorded for this clonotype. The chain is built from TRBV28 and TRBJ2-5; D is unclear. The DNA end lines up better with TRBJ2-7; the J call may be wrong. This CDR3 is 13 amino acids long. In germline, CDR1 is MDHEN, CDR2 SYDVKM. DNA of the CDR3: TGTGCCAGCAGTAAACCGGACGAGAACGAGCAGTACTTC. Protein product: CASSKPDENEQYF.